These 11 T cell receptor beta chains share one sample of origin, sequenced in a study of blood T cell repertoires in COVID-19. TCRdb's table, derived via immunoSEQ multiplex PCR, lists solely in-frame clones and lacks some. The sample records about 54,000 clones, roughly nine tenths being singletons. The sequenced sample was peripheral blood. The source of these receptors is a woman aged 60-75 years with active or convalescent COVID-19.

The CDR3 coding sequence is TGTGCCAGCAGTGAAAGACTAGCGTCCACAGATACGCAGTATTTT. It specifies CASSERLASTDTQYF. The rearrangement links TRBV2 to TRBJ2-3; 8 bases are a match to TRBD2. V trimming: 2 bases; J trimming: 2 bases; junction bases outside the gene matches: 3. Germline CDR1 reads SNHLY; CDR2 reads FYNNEI. This CDR3 is 15 amino acids long.

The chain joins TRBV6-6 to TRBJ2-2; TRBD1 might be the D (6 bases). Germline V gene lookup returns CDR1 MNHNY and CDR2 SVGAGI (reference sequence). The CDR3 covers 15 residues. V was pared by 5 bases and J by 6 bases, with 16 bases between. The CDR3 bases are TGTGCCAGCAGTCAACAGGGTGAGAGGGCCGGGGAGCTGTTTTTT. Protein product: CASSQQGERAGELFF.

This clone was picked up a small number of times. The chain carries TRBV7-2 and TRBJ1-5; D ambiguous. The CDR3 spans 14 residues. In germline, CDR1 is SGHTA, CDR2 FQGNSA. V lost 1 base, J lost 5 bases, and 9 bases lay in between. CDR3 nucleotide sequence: TGTGCCAGCAGCTTAGAGGCCGGGGATCAGCCCCAGCATTTT. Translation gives CASSLEAGDQPQHF.

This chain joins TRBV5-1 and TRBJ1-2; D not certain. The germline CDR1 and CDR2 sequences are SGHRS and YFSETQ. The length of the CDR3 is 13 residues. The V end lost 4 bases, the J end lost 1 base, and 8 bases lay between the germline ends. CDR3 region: CASSLQNNYGYTF. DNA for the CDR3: TGCGCCAGCAGCCTACAGAATAACTATGGCTACACCTTC.

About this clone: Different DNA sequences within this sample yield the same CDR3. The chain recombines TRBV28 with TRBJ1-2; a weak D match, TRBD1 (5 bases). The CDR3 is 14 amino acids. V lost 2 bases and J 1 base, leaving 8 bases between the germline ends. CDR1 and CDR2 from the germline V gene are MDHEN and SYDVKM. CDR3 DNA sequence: TGTGCCAGCAGTTTACAGGGAGGTAACTATGGCTACACCTTC. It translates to CASSLQGGNYGYTF.

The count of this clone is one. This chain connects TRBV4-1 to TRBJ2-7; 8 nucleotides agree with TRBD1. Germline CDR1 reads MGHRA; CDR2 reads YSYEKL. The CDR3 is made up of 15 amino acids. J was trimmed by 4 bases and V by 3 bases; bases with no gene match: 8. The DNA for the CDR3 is TGCGCCAGCAGCCAGATCAGGGGGCGCGGATACGAGCAGTACTTC. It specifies CASSQIRGRGYEQYF.

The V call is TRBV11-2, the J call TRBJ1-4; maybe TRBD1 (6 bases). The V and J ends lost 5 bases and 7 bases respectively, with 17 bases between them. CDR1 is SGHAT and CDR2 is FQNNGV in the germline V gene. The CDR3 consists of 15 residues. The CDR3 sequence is CASSVNRVGGEKLFF. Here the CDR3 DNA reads TGTGCCAGCAGCGTTAACAGGGTAGGGGGTGAAAAACTGTTTTTT.

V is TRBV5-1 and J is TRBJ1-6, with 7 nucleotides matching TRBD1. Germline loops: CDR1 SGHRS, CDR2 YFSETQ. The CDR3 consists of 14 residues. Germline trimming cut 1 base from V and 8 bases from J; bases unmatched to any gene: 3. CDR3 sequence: CASSLNRGDSPLHF. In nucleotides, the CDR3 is TGCGCCAGCAGCTTGAACAGGGGAGATTCACCCCTCCACTTT.

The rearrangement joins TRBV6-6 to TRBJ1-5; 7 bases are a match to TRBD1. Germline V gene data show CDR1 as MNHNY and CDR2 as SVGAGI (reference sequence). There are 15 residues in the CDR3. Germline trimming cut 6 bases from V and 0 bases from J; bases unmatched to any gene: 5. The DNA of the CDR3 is TGTGCCAGCAGCCCGCAGGGGGGTAGCAATCAGCCCCAGCATTTT. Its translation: CASSPQGGSNQPQHF.

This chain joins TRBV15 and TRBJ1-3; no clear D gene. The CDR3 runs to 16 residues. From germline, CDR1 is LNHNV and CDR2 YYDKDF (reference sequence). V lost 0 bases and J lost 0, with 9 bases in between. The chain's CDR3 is CATSREVLISGNTIYF. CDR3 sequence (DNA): TGTGCCACCAGCAGAGAAGTACTCATCTCTGGAAACACCATATATTTT.

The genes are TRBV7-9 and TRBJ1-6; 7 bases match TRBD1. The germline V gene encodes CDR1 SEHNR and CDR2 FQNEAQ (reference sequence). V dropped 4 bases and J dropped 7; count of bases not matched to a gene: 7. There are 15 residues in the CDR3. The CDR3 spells CASSSRQGKNSPLHF. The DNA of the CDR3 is TGTGCCAGCAGCTCCCGACAGGGCAAAAATTCACCCCTCCACTTT.